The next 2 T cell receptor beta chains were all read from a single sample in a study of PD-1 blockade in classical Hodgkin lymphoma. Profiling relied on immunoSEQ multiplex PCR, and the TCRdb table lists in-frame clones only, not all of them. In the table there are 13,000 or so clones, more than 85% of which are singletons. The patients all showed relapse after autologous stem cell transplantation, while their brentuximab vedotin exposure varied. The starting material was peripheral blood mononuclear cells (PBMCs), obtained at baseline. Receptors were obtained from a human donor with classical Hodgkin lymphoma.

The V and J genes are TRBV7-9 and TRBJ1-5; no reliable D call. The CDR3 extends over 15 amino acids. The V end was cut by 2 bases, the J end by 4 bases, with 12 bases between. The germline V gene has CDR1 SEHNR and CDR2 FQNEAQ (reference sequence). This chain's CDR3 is CASSLSSGMNQPQHF. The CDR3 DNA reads TGTGCCAGCAGCTTAAGTTCCGGGATGAATCAGCCCCAGCATTTT.

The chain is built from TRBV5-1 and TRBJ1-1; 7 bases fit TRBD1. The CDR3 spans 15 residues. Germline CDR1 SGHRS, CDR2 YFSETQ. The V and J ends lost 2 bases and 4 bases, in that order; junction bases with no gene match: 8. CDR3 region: CASSFLGDSSTEAFF. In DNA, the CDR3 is TGCGCCAGCAGCTTTTTGGGGGACAGCTCCACTGAAGCTTTCTTT. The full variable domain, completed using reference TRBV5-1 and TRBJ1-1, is KAGVTQTPRYLIKTRGQQVTLSCSPISGHRSVSWYQQTPGQGLQFLFEYFSETQRNKGNFPGRFSGRQFSNSRSEMNVSTLELGDSALYLCASSFLGDSSTEAFFGQGTRLTVV.